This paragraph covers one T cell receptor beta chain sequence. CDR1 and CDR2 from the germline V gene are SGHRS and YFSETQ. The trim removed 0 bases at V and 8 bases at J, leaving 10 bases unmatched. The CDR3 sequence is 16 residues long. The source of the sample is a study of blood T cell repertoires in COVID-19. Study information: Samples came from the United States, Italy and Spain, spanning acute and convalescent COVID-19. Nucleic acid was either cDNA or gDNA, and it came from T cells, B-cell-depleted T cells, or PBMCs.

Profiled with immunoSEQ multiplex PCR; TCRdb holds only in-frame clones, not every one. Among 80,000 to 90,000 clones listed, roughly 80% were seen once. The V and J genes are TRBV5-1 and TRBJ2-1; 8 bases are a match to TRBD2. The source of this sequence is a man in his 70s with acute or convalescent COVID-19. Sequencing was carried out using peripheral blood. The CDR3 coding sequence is TGCGCCAGCAGCTTGGCCGGAATAGCGGGGTATCATGAGCAGTTCTTC. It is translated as CASSLAGIAGYHEQFF.